The entry that follows covers one T cell receptor beta chain sequence. Its antigen is not known. TCRdb re-derived calls from the reads in MiXCR, one entry per CDR3 protein. This table has some 700,000 distinct CDR3 sequences, 30% to 40% appearing once. This sample was taken from a study of T cell repertoires in cytomegalovirus infection. Overall study: Selection of CMV epitopes for the study included recently identified HLA-C-restricted and well-studied HLA-B-restricted ones. The public TCR beta signatures pointed to both CMV infection and matching HLA type.

Overall study results and limits: There were HLA-C-restricted CMV-specific TCR beta clonotypes dominating the ex vivo response. Cumulative public TCR beta family frequency identified carriers of CMV plus the relevant HLA.

The V end lost 2 bases, the J end lost 1 base, and 11 bases lay between the germline ends. CDR1 SNHLY and CDR2 FYNNEI come from the germline V gene. The CDR3 consists of 15 residues. This rearrangement joins TRBV2 to TRBJ2-5; no definite D call. Sequencing used cultured PBMCs, obtained from culture after CMV antigen stimulation. The clonotype was recovered from a human donor in good health (CMV status not recorded). Some clones in this sample may be carry-over from other donors' samples. CDR3 coding DNA: TGTGCCAGCAGTGAATTTAAGGGATCCCAAGAGACCCAGTACTTC. This translates into CASSEFKGSQETQYF.